This T cell receptor (beta chain) was captured by sequencing in a study of memory CD8 T cells in hepatitis C reinfection. Study-level background: Late or post reinfection samples were taken 12 to 24 weeks after detection. Study-wide results and limits: Conclusions on public clonotypes and secondary clearance were not definitive with five donors.

The table came from immunoSEQ multiplex PCR; TCRdb's copy has only in-frame clones and leaves some out. The sample shows about 50,000 clones, 80% to 90% of them seen only once. This clone appeared a single time. The antigen is undetermined. This same CDR3 is encoded by further DNA sequences in the sample. Time point given: late/post reinfection, 12 to 24 weeks after detection. The sorted cells went straight to TCR sequencing with no prior in vitro expansion. Donors were people who inject drugs in the Montreal HEPCO cohort. In germline, CDR1 is SGDLS, CDR2 YYNGEE. CDR3 length equals 15 residues. J gave up 3 bases and V 3 bases, and 3 bases lay outside the gene matches.

The chain recombines TRBV9 with TRBJ2-3; TRBD1 agrees at 11 bases. This sequence was found in a man aged 18 to 30 with hepatitis C virus infection. The sequencing input was naive CD8+ T cells sorted from blood. DNA for the CDR3: TGTGCCAGCAGCGCAGGGACAGGGGGGACAGATACGCAGTATTTT. It translates to CASSAGTGGTDTQYF.